These 13 T cell receptor beta chains were sequenced from one sample in a study of cytomegalovirus exposure and HLA in healthy donors. Primers included in the PCR were 60 Vbeta and 13 Jbeta primers. Data came from immunoSEQ multiplex PCR; TCRdb stores just in-frame clones and leaves some out. The table has 150,000 to 200,000 clones, nearly 80% seen once. Sample: PBMCs. The source of these receptors is a woman aged 25-40 years in good health and CMV-seropositive.

Comments on this clone: Other DNA sequences in this specimen translate into the identical CDR3. The chain combines TRBV15 with TRBJ1-5; weak D call: TRBD1 (6 bases). CDR3 size: 14 residues. V lost 0 bases and J lost 5, with 8 bases in between. CDR1 is LNHNV and CDR2 is YYDKDF in the germline V gene (reference sequence). The chain's CDR3 is CATSRDRGYQPQHF. The CDR3 nucleotides are TGTGCCACCAGCAGAGATAGGGGGTATCAGCCCCAGCATTTT.

This chain links TRBV15 with TRBJ1-1; 7 bases align to TRBD1. CDR3 length: 15 amino acids. J was trimmed by 4 bases and V by 5 bases; bases with no gene match: 10. CDR1 and CDR2 (germline): LNHNV, YYDKDF (reference sequence). The chain's CDR3 is CATSGYRGIGTEAFF. In DNA, the CDR3 is TGTGCCACCAGCGGTTACAGGGGAATAGGCACTGAAGCTTTCTTT. Together with reference TRBV15 and TRBJ1-1, the CDR3 gives the full variable domain: DAMVIQNPRYQVTQFGKPVTLSCSQTLNHNVMYWYQQKSSQAPKLLFHYYDKDFNNEADTPDNFQSRRPNTSFCFLDIRSPGLGDTAMYLCATSGYRGIGTEAFFGQGTRLTVV.

This clone appeared once. This chain uses TRBV4-2 with TRBJ2-2, with TRBD1 as a possible D gene (6 bases). Per the germline V gene, CDR1 is LGHNA and CDR2 is YNFKEQ. The V gene lost 0 bases and the J gene lost 4 bases, with 12 bases spanning the gap. The CDR3 has 16 amino acids. CDR3 bases: TGTGCCAGCAGCCAAGAAGGGGGTACCGGCACCGGGGAGCTGTTTTTT. Protein product: CASSQEGGTGTGELFF.

The J gene is TRBJ1-1, the V gene TRBV14, with unresolved D. CDR1 and CDR2 from the germline V gene are SGHDN and FVKESK. The CDR3 runs 16 residues. The ends were cut back, 4 bases at V and 0 bases at J, with 15 bases in the middle. The CDR3, as DNA: TGTGCCAGCAGCCCCACCAGGCTACCCATGAACACTGAAGCTTTCTTT. Translating it yields CASSPTRLPMNTEAFF.

Here the CDR3 reads CASSKAGGPYPNTEAFF. The CDR3 region has the DNA TGTGCCAGTAGTAAAGCAGGGGGACCTTATCCGAACACTGAAGCTTTCTTT. The rearrangement joins TRBV19 to TRBJ1-1, with 7 bases identical to TRBD1. CDR1 and CDR2 (germline): LNHDA, SQIVND (reference sequence). With V trimmed by 4 bases and J by 1 base, 12 bases remained unmatched. The CDR3 runs to 17 residues.

The V call is TRBV28, the J call TRBJ2-1, with TRBD1 matching over 10 bases. The CDR3 length is 14 residues. Germline-derived CDR1 and CDR2 are MDHEN and SYDVKM. V shed 5 bases and J 8 bases; nucleotides not matched to a gene: 6. CDR3 loop: CASSPTGGFYEQFF. The CDR3 DNA is TGTGCCAGCAGTCCGACAGGGGGCTTTTATGAGCAGTTCTTC.

The chain recombines TRBV7-3 with TRBJ2-2; a possible D gene is TRBD1 (5 bases). Per the germline V gene, CDR1 is SGHTA and CDR2 is FQGTGA. The CDR3 runs to 14 residues. Between the trimmed V and J ends, which lost 5 bases and 1 base, there was a span of 8 bases. CDR3 nucleotides: TGTGCCAGCAGCCTAGACAGGAACACCGGGGAGCTGTTTTTT. Its protein product is CASSLDRNTGELFF.

This rearrangement joins TRBV18 to TRBJ2-7, with a tentative D call TRBD2 (5 bases). The germline V gene encodes CDR1 KGHSH and CDR2 LQKENI. This CDR3 is built from 15 residues. Trimming cost V 3 bases and J 3 bases, with 15 bases left between them. The CDR3 bases are TGTGCCAGCTCACCTAGAGGGCGGAACTTCTACGAGCAGTACTTC. Amino acids: CASSPRGRNFYEQYF. Complete variable domain (other parts from reference TRBV18 and TRBJ2-7): NAGVMQNPRHLVRRRGQEARLRCSPMKGHSHVYWYRQLPEEGLKFMVYLQKENIIDESGMPKERFSAEFPKEGPSILRIQQVVRGDSAAYFCASSPRGRNFYEQYFGPGTRLTVT.

The J gene is TRBJ2-7, the V gene TRBV6-5; TRBD1 matches at 7 bases. The CDR3 runs 13 residues. The V and J ends lost 4 bases and 7 bases, in that order; junction bases with no gene match: 7. CDR1 MNHEY and CDR2 SVGAGI come from the germline V gene. The CDR3 region has the DNA TGTGCCAGCAGTTTTCGACAGGGTGGGGAGCAGTACTTC. It codes for CASSFRQGGEQYF.

V and J are TRBV6-1 and TRBJ1-1, with D possibly matching TRBD1 (5 bases). The germline V and J ends were trimmed by 4 bases and 7 bases, with 16 bases remaining between them. This CDR3 contains 14 residues. CDR1 and CDR2 (germline): MNHNS, SASEGT. The CDR3 nucleotides read TGTGCCAGCAGTGGGGGACGGGGGAAGGTTGAAGCTTTCTTT. Protein product: CASSGGRGKVEAFF.

This clone was seen a single time. CDR3 loop: CASSDYRVATGELFF. The CDR3 DNA follows: TGTGCCAGCAGTGACTACAGGGTGGCCACCGGGGAGCTGTTTTTT. The V gene is TRBV6-5, the J gene TRBJ2-2; D is possibly TRBD1 (6 bases). This CDR3 is built from 15 residues. Trimming took 5 bases from V and 4 from J, leaving 14 bases between them. CDR1 and CDR2 from the germline V gene are MNHEY and SVGAGI.

The DNA of the CDR3 is TGTGCCAGCAGTGAATATAACTACGAGCAGTTCTTC. Its translation is CASSEYNYEQFF. The J gene is TRBJ2-1, the V gene TRBV25-1; D unclear. In germline, CDR1 is MGHDK, CDR2 SYGVNS. Trimming left V 0 bases short and J 10 bases short, with 7 bases between. The CDR3 runs to 12 residues.

The chain couples TRBV10-3 to TRBJ2-3; 11 bases fit TRBD2. Germline-derived CDR1 and CDR2 are ENHRY and SYGVKD. There are 18 residues in the CDR3. Trimming removed 3 bases from V and 2 bases from J; junction bases left unmatched: 10. Here the CDR3 DNA reads TGTGCCATCAGTGACCCGAGCGGACTAGCGGGCGTCACAGATACGCAGTATTTT. The encoded protein is CAISDPSGLAGVTDTQYF.